Included here is one TCR beta chain sequence, with context. The data belong to a study of blood T cells in healthy people across ages. The CDR3 runs to 15 residues. Germline V gives CDR1 ENHRY, CDR2 SYGVKD. With 2 bases removed from V and 1 base from J, the gap between germline ends came to 8 bases. Alongside a J-beta primer mix, a sample-barcoded 5' primer served in a second PCR lasting 7 to 11 cycles. TCRdb passed the 5' RACE reads through MiXCR, listing each CDR3 protein once. This table holds hundreds of thousands of distinct CDR3 sequences, about 52% found once. Sequencing used blood. The gene calls are TRBV10-3 and TRBJ2-2, with D hard to call. This clonotype was sampled from a woman aged 55-70 years in good health. The CDR3 bases are TGTGCCATCAGTGAGCAGCGCCAGAACACCGGGGAGCTGTTTTTT. It specifies CAISEQRQNTGELFF.